This T cell receptor beta chain was identified during a study of blood T cell repertoires in COVID-19. V shed 5 bases and J shed 4 bases, with 9 bases lying between them. Germline CDR1 and CDR2: MNHEY and SVGEGT. CDR3 length: 14 amino acids. TCRdb keeps only in-frame clones here, not all; method: immunoSEQ multiplex PCR. The sample yields approximately 77,000 clones, approximately 90% seen once. The TCR comes from a man aged 50 or older with active COVID-19. This chain connects TRBV6-2 or TRBV6-3 to TRBJ1-6; a weak D match, TRBD1 (5 bases). The source material was peripheral blood. The CDR3 reads CASSPTEYNSPLHF. CDR3 sequence (DNA): TGTGCCAGCAGTCCGACAGAGTATAATTCACCCCTCCACTTT.